This T cell receptor beta chain originates from a study of shared clonotypes between healthy human individuals. Libraries were prepared by immunoSEQ multiplex PCR; TCRdb keeps only in-frame clonotypes and omits some of them. The data hold roughly 1 million clones, with about 76% observed a single time. Trimming stripped 3 bases from V and 2 bases from J, with 11 bases between. In germline, CDR1 is SNHLY, CDR2 FYNNEI. This CDR3 contains 14 residues. This receptor was obtained from a man between 18 and 29 years old in good health. The sequencing sample was made of memory CD4+ T cells sorted from blood. Indicated subset: CD45RA-negative fraction. The chain has TRBV2 and TRBJ2-7, with D unclear. CDR3 amino acids: CASSDDSLTYEQYF. The CDR3 DNA reads as TGTGCCAGCAGTGATGATAGTTTGACCTACGAGCAGTACTTC.